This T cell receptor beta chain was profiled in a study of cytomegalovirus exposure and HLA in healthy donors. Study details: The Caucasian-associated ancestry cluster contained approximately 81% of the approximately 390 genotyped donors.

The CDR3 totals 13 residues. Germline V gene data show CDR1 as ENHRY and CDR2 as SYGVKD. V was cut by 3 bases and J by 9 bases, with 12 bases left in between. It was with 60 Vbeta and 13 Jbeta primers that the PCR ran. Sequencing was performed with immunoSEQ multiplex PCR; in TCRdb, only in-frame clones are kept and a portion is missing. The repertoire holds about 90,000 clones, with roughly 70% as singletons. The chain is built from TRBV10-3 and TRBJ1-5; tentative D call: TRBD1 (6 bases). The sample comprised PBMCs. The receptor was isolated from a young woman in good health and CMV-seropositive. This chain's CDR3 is CAISEGGDWPQHF. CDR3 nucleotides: TGTGCCATCAGTGAAGGGGGAGATTGGCCCCAGCATTTT.